The 21 T cell receptor beta chains below were found in one sample sequenced in a study of human T cells and chemical hapten exposure. From the RACE reads, TCRdb called clonotypes with MiXCR, one entry per CDR3 protein. The data show about 57,000 distinct CDR3 sequences, 9.3% seen once. Described time point: patch test 1, 2 weeks after DPC sensitization. As for treatment: therapeutic diphenylcyclopropenone sensitization with weekly scalp DPC. Sequencing used whole blood, obtained in connection with sensitization to the hapten diphenylcyclopropenone (DPC). The origin of the receptors is a woman between 35 and 50 years old with alopecia areata. Some clones in this sample may be carry-over from other donors' samples.

At least ten counts were recorded for this clonotype. This chain joins TRBV20-1 and TRBJ2-5; 14 bases align to TRBD2. The germline V gene has CDR1 DFQATT and CDR2 SNEGSKA (reference sequence). There are 17 residues in the CDR3. The trim removed 8 bases at V and 1 base at J, leaving 12 bases unmatched. The CDR3 is CSTPGGLAGGFQETQYF. The DNA for the CDR3 is TGCAGTACCCCCGGAGGACTAGCGGGGGGCTTCCAAGAGACCCAGTACTTC.

This clonotype was observed many times. V usage is TRBV20-1 and J usage is TRBJ2-2; D gene unclear. Germline values: CDR1 DFQATT, CDR2 SNEGSKA (reference sequence). The CDR3 has 15 residues. V lost 0 bases and J lost 6, with 14 bases in between. CDR3 nucleotides: TGCAGTGCTAGAGACGGTGGGGTCGAGTCCGGGGAGCTGTTTTTT. It encodes CSARDGGVESGELFF.

This clonotype was observed a few times. This chain uses TRBV6-5 with TRBJ2-1; D is ambiguous. CDR3 length: 15 residues. V lost 7 bases, J lost 0 bases, and 13 bases lay in between. Germline V gene data show CDR1 as MNHEY and CDR2 as SVGAGI. The CDR3 sequence: CASKPSLSSYNEQFF. CDR3 DNA sequence: TGTGCCAGCAAGCCGTCCTTAAGCTCCTACAATGAGCAGTTCTTC.

This clonotype occurred many times. V usage is TRBV21-1 and J usage is TRBJ2-5; TRBD1 reflects the table's D call only, with no check against the DNA. TRBV21-1 is designated a pseudogene. This CDR3 is built from 14 residues. The CDR3 region is CASSISGVQETQYF. The CDR3 DNA follows: TGTGCCAGCAGCATCTCAGGGGTCCAAGAGACCCAGTACTTC.

This clonotype was recorded a few times. The genes are TRBV6-6 and TRBJ2-3; D is uncertain. V was trimmed by 5 bases and J by 6 bases, leaving 24 bases between them. CDR1 is MNHNY and CDR2 is SVGAGI in the germline V gene (reference sequence). CDR3 size: 17 residues. CDR3: CASSESRAQPDRDTQYF. As DNA, the CDR3 is TGTGCCAGCAGTGAAAGCCGGGCCCAACCGGATCGGGATACGCAGTATTTT.

This clonotype was seen more than once but under ten times. The rearrangement links TRBV7-3 to TRBJ2-5, with 9 bases aligning to TRBD2. The length of the CDR3 is 17 residues. V lost 2 bases to trimming and J lost 3 bases; unmatched junction nucleotides: 10. Germline CDR1 SGHTA, CDR2 FQGTGA. CDR3 sequence (DNA): TGTGCCAGCAGCTTAGGGCTAGCGGGGATTTCGGAAGAGACCCAGTACTTC. Translation gives CASSLGLAGISEETQYF.

This clonotype was counted at least ten times. The chain combines TRBV14 with TRBJ2-7; D ambiguous. V gave up 1 base and J gave up 7 bases, with 5 bases separating them. Germline V gene lookup returns CDR1 SGHDN and CDR2 FVKESK. The CDR3 runs 11 residues. CDR3 nucleotide sequence: TGTGCCAGCAGCCAAGTGTCTGAGCAGTACTTC. It codes for CASSQVSEQYF.

Here the CDR3 reads CASSLVDRVDEQFF. CDR3 sequence (DNA): TGTGCCAGCAGCTTGGTAGACAGGGTGGATGAGCAGTTCTTC. V gene TRBV5-6 combines with J gene TRBJ2-1; 7 bases match TRBD1. The trim removed 0 bases at V and 8 bases at J, leaving 5 bases unmatched. This CDR3 is 14 amino acids long. Germline V gives CDR1 SGHDT, CDR2 YYEEEE.

This clonotype was recorded at least ten times. CDR3: CASSYVVTGSGYTF. CDR3 DNA sequence: TGTGCCAGCAGTTACGTCGTGACAGGGAGCGGCTACACCTTC. The V call is TRBV6-2 or TRBV6-3, the J call TRBJ1-2; 7 nucleotides align to TRBD1. This CDR3 has 14 residues. Germline CDR1 MNHEY, CDR2 SVGEGT. After removal of 2 bases from V and 8 bases from J, the junction contained 8 bases not matched to a gene.

V is TRBV11-2 and J is TRBJ2-1; a possible D gene is TRBD2 (6 bases). The length of the CDR3 is 13 residues. The germline V gene has CDR1 SGHAT and CDR2 FQNNGV. V gave up 1 base and J gave up 8 bases, with 9 bases separating them. The CDR3 sequence is CASSLAGVHEQFF. The CDR3 bases are TGTGCCAGCAGCTTAGCGGGGGTTCATGAGCAGTTCTTC.

This clonotype was detected ten times or more. CDR3 protein: CSARVSGKNTEAFF. CDR3 DNA: TGCAGTGCTAGAGTGAGCGGCAAGAACACTGAAGCTTTCTTT. The V and J genes are TRBV20-1 and TRBJ1-1; D is undetermined. Germline V lookup: CDR1 DFQATT, CDR2 SNEGSKA (reference sequence). V lost 1 base and J lost 1, with 10 bases in between. The CDR3 is 14 amino acids.

This clonotype has a count of ten or more. The rearrangement links TRBV29-1 to TRBJ1-1; tentative D call: TRBD1 (6 bases). The CDR3 runs 15 residues. Germline values: CDR1 SQVTM, CDR2 ANQGSEA. V was cut by 4 bases and J by 7 bases, with 22 bases left in between. The chain's CDR3 is CSVAAWGAASNEAFF. CDR3 sequence (DNA): TGCAGCGTTGCGGCTTGGGGGGCTGCGTCAAATGAAGCTTTCTTT. The variable domain in full, completed from reference TRBV29-1 and TRBJ1-1, reads SAVISQKPSRDICQRGTSLTIQCQVDSQVTMMFWYRQQPGQSLTLIATANQGSEATYESGFVIDKFPISRPNLTFSTLTVSNMSPEDSSIYLCSVAAWGAASNEAFFGQGTRLTVV.

This clonotype was detected ten times or more. The V gene is TRBV20-1, the J gene TRBJ1-5; D is undetermined. The CDR3 consists of 15 residues. Trimming pared 2 bases from V and 0 bases from J, leaving 11 bases between. The V gene's germline CDR1 is DFQATT and CDR2 SNEGSKA (reference sequence). The CDR3 is CSARFNSYSNQPQHF. CDR3 sequence (DNA): TGCAGTGCTAGATTCAACAGTTATAGCAATCAGCCCCAGCATTTT.

This clonotype has just a few counts. The rearrangement links TRBV5-5 to TRBJ1-1; D unresolved. This CDR3 contains 12 residues. CDR1 is SGHKS, CDR2 YYEKEE, per germline (reference sequence). Trimming removed 2 bases at V and 1 base at J, with 3 bases between. The DNA for the CDR3 is TGTGCCAGCAGCTTACGGAACACTGAAGCTTTCTTT. Protein product: CASSLRNTEAFF.

At least ten counts were recorded for this clonotype. The V call is TRBV11-2, the J call TRBJ2-3; 8 bases line up with TRBD2. Trimming took 3 bases from V and 2 from J; bases not matched to a gene: 4. In germline, CDR1 is SGHAT, CDR2 FQNNGV. The CDR3 has 15 amino acids. The DNA for the CDR3 is TGTGCCAGCAGCTTCAGCGGGGGAGTCACAGATACGCAGTATTTT. It encodes CASSFSGGVTDTQYF.

This clonotype has just a few counts. The chain couples TRBV14 to TRBJ2-3; no firm D call. The CDR3 has 13 residues. Trimming removed 0 bases at V and 4 bases at J, with 5 bases between. Germline-derived CDR1 and CDR2 are SGHDN and FVKESK. The CDR3 protein is CASSQDVADTQYF. CDR3 sequence (DNA): TGTGCCAGCAGCCAAGATGTGGCAGATACGCAGTATTTT.

This clonotype was recorded many times. The chain carries TRBV12-5 and TRBJ1-4; D unclear. Trimming left V 2 bases short and J 3 bases short, with 10 bases between. This CDR3 has 15 amino acids. Germline V CDR1 and CDR2: LGHNT, FRNRAP. The DNA for the CDR3 is TGTGCTAGTGGTTTGTTAGGTCACCCTAATGAAAAACTGTTTTTT. It translates to CASGLLGHPNEKLFF.

This clonotype was seen at least ten times. The chain couples TRBV3-1 to TRBJ2-2; D ambiguous. The CDR3 is 11 amino acids. Germline CDR1 is LGHDT and CDR2 is YNNKEL (reference sequence). Between the trimmed V and J ends, which lost 4 bases and 7 bases, there was a span of 4 bases. CDR3 amino acids: CASSLYGELFF. The CDR3 DNA reads TGTGCCAGCAGCCTCTACGGGGAGCTGTTTTTT.

This clonotype was observed a handful of times. The chain combines TRBV6-2 or TRBV6-3 with TRBJ1-2, with a tentative D call TRBD1 (6 bases). V gave up 6 bases and J gave up 4 bases, with 18 bases separating them. Germline V CDR1 and CDR2: MNHEY, SVGEGT. This CDR3 contains 15 residues. The CDR3, as DNA: TGTGCCAGCAGCCTACGGCAGGGGAGGACCTATGGCTACACCTTC. Translated, it gives CASSLRQGRTYGYTF.

The chain carries TRBV6-1 and TRBJ1-1; 9 bases are a match to TRBD1. V was pared by 6 bases and J by 4 bases, with 12 bases of the junction left unmatched. The CDR3 consists of 16 residues. Germline CDR1 and CDR2: MNHNS and SASEGT. The CDR3 DNA sequence: TGTGCCAGCAGCCGGGACAGGGACGGGCGTGGCACTGAAGCTTTCTTT. It yields the protein CASSRDRDGRGTEAFF.

The rearrangement uses TRBV28 and TRBJ1-1; D call uncertain. Trimming cost V 5 bases and J 0 bases, with 7 bases left between them. The CDR3 covers 13 residues. Germline V gene sequence: CDR1 MDHEN, CDR2 SYDVKM. The CDR3: CASSGLLNTEAFF. CDR3 nucleotides: TGTGCCAGCAGTGGACTGCTGAACACTGAAGCTTTCTTT.